This paragraph covers one T cell receptor (beta chain) sequence. With V trimmed by 1 base and J by 1 base, 2 bases remained unmatched. The germline CDR1 and CDR2 sequences are LNHDA and SQIVND (reference sequence). The CDR3 is made up of 16 amino acids. The data stem from a study of blood T cell repertoires in COVID-19. Study-wide background: Material from acute and convalescent COVID-19 was sourced from the United States, Italy and Spain. From T cells, B-cell-depleted T cells, or PBMCs came the material, which was cDNA or gDNA.

Original data processing: Reference gene primer amplification in the assay estimated nucleated cell counts. Clones were read by immunoSEQ multiplex PCR, and TCRdb kept only the in-frame ones, dropping some. V, J and clone size derive from that table, while D and trimming were established from the DNA sequence. The table shows tens of thousands of clones, with roughly 77% occurring only once. Sequencing used peripheral blood. This chain connects TRBV19 to TRBJ2-2; 8 nucleotides align to TRBD2. This receptor was identified in a woman aged 65 to 85 with acute or convalescent COVID-19. The CDR3 bases are TGTGCCAGTAGTATAGCAGCGGGGGTGAACACCGGGGAGCTGTTTTTT. This translates into CASSIAAGVNTGELFF.